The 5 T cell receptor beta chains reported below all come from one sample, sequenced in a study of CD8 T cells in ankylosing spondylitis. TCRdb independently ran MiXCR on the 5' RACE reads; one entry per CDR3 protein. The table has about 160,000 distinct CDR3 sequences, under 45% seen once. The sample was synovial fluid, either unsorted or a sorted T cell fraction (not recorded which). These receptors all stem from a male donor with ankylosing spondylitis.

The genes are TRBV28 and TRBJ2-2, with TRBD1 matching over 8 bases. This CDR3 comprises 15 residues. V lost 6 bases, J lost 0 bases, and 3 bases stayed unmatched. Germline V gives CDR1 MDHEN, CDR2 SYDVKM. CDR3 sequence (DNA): TGTGCCAGCAGCAGGGACAGGACGAACACCGGGGAGCTGTTTTTT. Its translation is CASSRDRTNTGELFF. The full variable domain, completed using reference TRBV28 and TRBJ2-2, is DVKVTQSSRYLVKRTGEKVFLECVQDMDHENMFWYRQDPGLGLRLIYFSYDVKMKEKGDIPEGYSVSREKKERFSLILESASTNQTSMYLCASSRDRTNTGELFFGEGSRLTVL.

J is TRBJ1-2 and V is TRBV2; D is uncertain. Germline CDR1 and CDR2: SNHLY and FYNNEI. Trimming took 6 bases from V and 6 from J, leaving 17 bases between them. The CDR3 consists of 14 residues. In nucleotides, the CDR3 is TGTGCCAGCAGGCCGATTCGGGGTAGGAATGGCTACACCTTC. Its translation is CASRPIRGRNGYTF. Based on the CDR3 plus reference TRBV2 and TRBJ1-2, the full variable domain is EPEVTQTPSHQVTQMGQEVILRCVPISNHLYFYWYRQILGQKVEFLVSFYNNEISEKSEIFDDQFSVERPDGSNFTLKIRSTKLEDSAMYFCASRPIRGRNGYTFGSGTRLTVV.

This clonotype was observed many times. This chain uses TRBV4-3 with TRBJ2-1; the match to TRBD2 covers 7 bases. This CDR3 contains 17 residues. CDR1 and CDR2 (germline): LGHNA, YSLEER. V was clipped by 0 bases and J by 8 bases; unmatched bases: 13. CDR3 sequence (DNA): TGCGCCAGCAGCCAAGAACTGGTAGGGACTATAATCTATGAGCAGTTCTTC. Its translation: CASSQELVGTIIYEQFF.

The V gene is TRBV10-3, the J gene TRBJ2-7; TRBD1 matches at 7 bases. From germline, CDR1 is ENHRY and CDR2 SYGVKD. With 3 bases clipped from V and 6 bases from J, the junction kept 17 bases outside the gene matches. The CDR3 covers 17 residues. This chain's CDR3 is CAISEHKTGSRPFEQYF. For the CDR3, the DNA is TGTGCCATCAGTGAACACAAGACAGGGAGTCGTCCCTTCGAGCAGTACTTC.

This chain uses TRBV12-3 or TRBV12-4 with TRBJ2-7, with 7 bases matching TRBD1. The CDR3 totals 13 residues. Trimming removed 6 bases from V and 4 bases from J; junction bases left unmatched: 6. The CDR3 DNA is TGTGCCAGCAGCATCGGGACAGAATACGAGCAGTACTTC. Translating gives CASSIGTEYEQYF.